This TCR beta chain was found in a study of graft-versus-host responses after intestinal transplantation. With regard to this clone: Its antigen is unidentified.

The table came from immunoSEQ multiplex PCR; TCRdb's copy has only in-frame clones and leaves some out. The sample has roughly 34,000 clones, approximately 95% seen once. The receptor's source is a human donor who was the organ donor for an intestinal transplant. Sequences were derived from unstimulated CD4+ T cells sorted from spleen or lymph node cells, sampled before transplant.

The CDR3 DNA reads TGTGCCAGCACCGAAGACAGGAATTCACCCCTCCACTTT. This gives the protein CASTEDRNSPLHF. J is TRBJ1-6 and V is TRBV5-4, with D possibly matching TRBD1 (6 bases). This CDR3 has 13 amino acids. Germline CDR1 reads SGHNT; CDR2 reads YYREEE (reference sequence). Trimming left V 6 bases short and J 7 bases short, with 11 bases between.